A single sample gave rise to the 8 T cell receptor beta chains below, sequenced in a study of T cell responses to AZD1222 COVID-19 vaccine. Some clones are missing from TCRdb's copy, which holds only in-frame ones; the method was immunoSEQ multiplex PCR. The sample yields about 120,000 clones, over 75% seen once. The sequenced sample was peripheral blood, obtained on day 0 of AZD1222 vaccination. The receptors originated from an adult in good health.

The CDR3 DNA follows: TGTGCCAGCTCACCTCTGGGGACAGGGCCCTTCCCCCCACCACCCCTCCACTTT. Its translation is CASSPLGTGPFPPPPLHF. The J gene is TRBJ1-6, the V gene TRBV18; 9 nucleotides agree with TRBD1. CDR1 and CDR2 (germline): KGHSH, LQKENI. The CDR3 covers 18 residues. Germline trimming cut 3 bases from V and 11 bases from J; bases unmatched to any gene: 17. The whole variable domain, filled in from reference TRBV18 and TRBJ1-6, reads NAGVMQNPRHLVRRRGQEARLRCSPMKGHSHVYWYRQLPEEGLKFMVYLQKENIIDESGMPKERFSAEFPKEGPSILRIQQVVRGDSAAYFCASSPLGTGPFPPPPLHFGNGTRLTVT.

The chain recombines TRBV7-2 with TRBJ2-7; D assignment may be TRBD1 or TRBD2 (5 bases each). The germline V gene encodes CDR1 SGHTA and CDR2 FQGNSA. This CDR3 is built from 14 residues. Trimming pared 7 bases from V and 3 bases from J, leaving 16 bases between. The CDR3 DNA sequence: TGTGCCAGCACCCTAGCAATCAGGGTCTACGAGCAGTACTTC. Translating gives CASTLAIRVYEQYF.

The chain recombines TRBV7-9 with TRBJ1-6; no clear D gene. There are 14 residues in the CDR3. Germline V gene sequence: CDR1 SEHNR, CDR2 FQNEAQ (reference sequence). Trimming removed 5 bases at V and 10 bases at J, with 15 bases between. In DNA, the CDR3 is TGTGCCAGCAGCCGGGCGGGAAGCGCCTCACCCCTCCACTTT. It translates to CASSRAGSASPLHF.

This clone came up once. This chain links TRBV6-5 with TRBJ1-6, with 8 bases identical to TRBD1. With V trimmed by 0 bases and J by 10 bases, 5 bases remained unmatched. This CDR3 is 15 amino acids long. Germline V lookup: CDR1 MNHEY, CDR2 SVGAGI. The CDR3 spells CASSYSQGARSPLHF. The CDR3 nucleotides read TGTGCCAGCAGTTACTCGCAGGGGGCCCGGTCACCCCTCCACTTT.

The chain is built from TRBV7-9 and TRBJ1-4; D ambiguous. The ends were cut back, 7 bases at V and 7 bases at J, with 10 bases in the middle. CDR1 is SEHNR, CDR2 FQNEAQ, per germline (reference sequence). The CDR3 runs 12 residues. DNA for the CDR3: TGTGCCAGCACTAGGGAGTTTGAAAAACTGTTTTTT. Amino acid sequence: CASTREFEKLFF.

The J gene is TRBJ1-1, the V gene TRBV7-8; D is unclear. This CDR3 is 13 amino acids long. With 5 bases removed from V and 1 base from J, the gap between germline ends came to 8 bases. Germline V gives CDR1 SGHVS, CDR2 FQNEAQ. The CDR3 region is CASSRPRNTEAFF. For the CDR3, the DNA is TGTGCCAGCAGCAGACCTAGGAACACTGAAGCTTTCTTT.

CDR3 loop: CASSLEGYSLVTDTQYF. In DNA, the CDR3 is TGCGCCAGCAGCTTGGAAGGGTACAGCCTAGTCACAGATACGCAGTATTTT. This sequence joins TRBV5-1 and TRBJ2-3; no clear D. Trimming removed 0 bases from V and 2 bases from J, with 16 bases in between. The CDR3 is made up of 17 amino acids. Germline values: CDR1 SGHRS, CDR2 YFSETQ.

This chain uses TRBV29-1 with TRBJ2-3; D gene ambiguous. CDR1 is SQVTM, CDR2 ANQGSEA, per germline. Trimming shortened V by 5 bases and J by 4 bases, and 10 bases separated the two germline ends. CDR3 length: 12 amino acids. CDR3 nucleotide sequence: TGCAGCGTTACCGAAGGGTCAGATACGCAGTATTTT. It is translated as CSVTEGSDTQYF.